This T cell receptor (beta chain) was captured in a study of early T cells in non-severe SARS-CoV-2 infection (dated by TCRdb to about 2021). At the level of the whole study: TCR sequencing used bulk RNA from unsorted whole blood, so alpha and beta chains could not be paired.

The study was a case-control design nested within a healthcare worker cohort in London, UK, with weekly nasopharyngeal swab PCR tests and blood sampling. Healthcare workers were recruited during the week of the UK lockdown, between 23 and 31 March 2020, and followed weekly for up to roughly 15 weeks. Summary of the overall study and its limitations: Matching against VDJdb was skewed toward anti-spike CD8 responses, likely underestimated virus-specific expansions, and missed private and CD4 specificities.

Library preparation used 5' RACE. The sequencer was a NextSeq 500. Unique molecular identifiers were attached to individual cDNA molecules in the TCR library protocol so that sequencing error and PCR bias could be corrected. TCR alpha and beta chains were both sequenced, and the abundances of alpha and beta sequences in each sample were closely correlated with each other. The paper's data handling went like this. Decombinator V4 was used to perform V gene, J gene and CDR3 annotation of TCR sequences. TCRs were defined as expanded if a significant change between any two time points was detected under a Poisson model with p below 0.0001. Abundances of TCRs were expressed as counts per million after normalisation to the total number of TCRs sequenced in each sample. TRAV1-2 paired with TRAJ12, TRAJ20 or TRAJ33 defined MAIT TCRs, while TRAV10 paired with TRAJ18 defined iNKT TCRs. VDJdb, accessed on 1 November 2021, was searched for TCRs annotated for CMV, EBV and SARS-CoV-2, and TCRs annotated for more than one antigen were excluded. TCRdb took the public reads, trimmed them with fastp at Q25, ran MiXCR for clone calling and kept in-frame beta chains. A single entry per CDR3 protein holds the most common genes and DNA from its merged rows. These V and J calls are TCRdb output, not the study's own analysis. This sample comprises some 66,000 distinct CDR3 sequences, roughly an eighth of them detected only once. The top ten clonotypes cover around 4.5% of the sample.

CDR3 length: 13 amino acids, cysteine to phenylalanine. Solely the CDR3 DNA is kept, with 39 bases framed from the first base. CDR1 is given as KGHSH and CDR2 as LQKENI, both from the germline V gene. This clonotype was picked up one time. Its antigen specificity is not known. A read error may explain this, as a much larger clone is one base away. The sample comprised whole blood. The clonotype comes from an adult who was a healthcare worker with PCR-confirmed SARS-CoV-2 infection or an uninfected control (not recorded which). The V gene is TRBV18 and the J gene is TRBJ1-5, with TRBD1 as a weak D call on 5 bases. CDR3 region: CVSSSGRDQPQHF. The DNA sequence follows: TGTGTCAGCTCATCGGGACGGGATCAGCCCCAGCATTTT.